The present T cell receptor beta chain was sequenced within a study of STAT5B mutations in CD4+ large granular lymphocyte leukemia. For the study at large: Healthy donors showed HLA-associated enrichment of the CDR3 'QG' motif.

The length of the CDR3 is 13 residues. Per germline, CDR1 MNHEY and CDR2 SVGAGI. Trimming took 2 bases from V and 2 from J, leaving 4 bases between them. Produced via immunoSEQ multiplex PCR; TCRdb's table is partial and in-frame only. The table has roughly 30,000 clones, around four fifths seen once. This clone was recorded once. Its antigen is undetermined. Study-wide results and caveats: Patient CD4-sorted repertoires looked more clonal than healthy CD4+ repertoires, even without putative leukemic clones. TRBV06-family usage was enriched in top patient clones (8/27) versus controls (2/35).

The sample consisted of CD4+ T cells from blood buffy coats. The J gene is TRBJ2-1, the V gene TRBV6-5; D remains ambiguous. The TCR sequence derives from a human donor in good health. The CDR3 nucleotides are TGTGCCAGCAGTTACACAGCCTACAATGAGCAGTTCTTC. This translates into CASSYTAYNEQFF.